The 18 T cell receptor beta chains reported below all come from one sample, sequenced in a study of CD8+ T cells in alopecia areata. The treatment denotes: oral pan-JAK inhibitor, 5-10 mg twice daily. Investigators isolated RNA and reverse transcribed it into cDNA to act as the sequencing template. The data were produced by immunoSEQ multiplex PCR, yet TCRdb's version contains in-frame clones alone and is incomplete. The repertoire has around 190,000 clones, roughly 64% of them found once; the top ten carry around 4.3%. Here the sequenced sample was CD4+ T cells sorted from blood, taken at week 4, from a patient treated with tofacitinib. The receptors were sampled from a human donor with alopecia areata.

CDR3 nucleotide sequence: TGTGCCAGCAGCCACGGGGGGGTAGAGACCCAGTACTTC. Translating it yields CASSHGGVETQYF. The chain joins TRBV7-2 to TRBJ2-5, with 8 nucleotides matching TRBD2. This CDR3 contains 13 residues. Germline CDR1 and CDR2: SGHTA and FQGNSA. J lost 4 bases, V lost 5 bases, and 3 bases had no gene match.

The CDR3 spells CASRAGENQPQHF. DNA for the CDR3: TGTGCCAGCAGGGCAGGGGAGAATCAGCCCCAGCATTTT. The chain couples TRBV6-5 to TRBJ1-5, with D perhaps TRBD1 (6 bases). Trimming removed 6 bases at V and 4 bases at J, with 10 bases between. The CDR3 is 13 residues long. The germline V gene has CDR1 MNHEY and CDR2 SVGAGI.

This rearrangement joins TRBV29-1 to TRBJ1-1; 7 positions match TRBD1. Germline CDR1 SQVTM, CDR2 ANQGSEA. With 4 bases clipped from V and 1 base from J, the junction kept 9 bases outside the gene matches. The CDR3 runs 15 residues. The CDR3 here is CSVVQGKRGNTEAFF. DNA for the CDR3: TGCAGCGTTGTACAGGGGAAGCGAGGGAACACTGAAGCTTTCTTT.

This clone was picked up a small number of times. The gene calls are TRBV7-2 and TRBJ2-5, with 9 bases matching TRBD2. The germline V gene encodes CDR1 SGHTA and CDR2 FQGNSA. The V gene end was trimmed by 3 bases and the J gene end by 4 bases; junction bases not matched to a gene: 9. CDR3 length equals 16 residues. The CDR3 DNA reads TGTGCCAGCAGCTTCAATAGCGGGGGCAGAGGAGAGACCCAGTACTTC. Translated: CASSFNSGGRGETQYF.

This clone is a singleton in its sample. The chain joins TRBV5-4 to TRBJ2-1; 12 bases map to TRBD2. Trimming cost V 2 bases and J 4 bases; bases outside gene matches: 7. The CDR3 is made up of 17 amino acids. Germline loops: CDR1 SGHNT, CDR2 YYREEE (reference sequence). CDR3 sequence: CASSFPSGGAAYNEQFF. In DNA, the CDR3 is TGTGCCAGCAGCTTTCCTAGCGGGGGGGCTGCTTACAATGAGCAGTTCTTC.

The DNA for the CDR3 is TGTGCCAGCAGCACCCGGGACAGGGTCGGGATGAAGTACTTC. It specifies CASSTRDRVGMKYF. The gene calls are TRBV7-8 and TRBJ2-4; 9 bases map to TRBD1. The CDR3 sequence is 14 residues long. Trimming took 5 bases from V and 14 from J; bases not matched to a gene: 13. Germline lookup yields CDR1 SGHVS and CDR2 FQNEAQ.

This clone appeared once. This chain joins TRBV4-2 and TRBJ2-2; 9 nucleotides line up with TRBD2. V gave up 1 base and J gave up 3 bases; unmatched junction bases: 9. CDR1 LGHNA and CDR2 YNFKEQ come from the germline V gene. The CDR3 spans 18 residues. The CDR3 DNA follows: TGTGCCAGCAGCCAAGTTTTGGCGGGGGGGCGCGACACCGGGGAGCTGTTTTTT. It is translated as CASSQVLAGGRDTGELFF.

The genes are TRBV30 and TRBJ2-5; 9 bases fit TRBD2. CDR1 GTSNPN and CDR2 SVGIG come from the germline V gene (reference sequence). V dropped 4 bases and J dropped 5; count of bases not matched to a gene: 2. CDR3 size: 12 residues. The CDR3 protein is CAWTSGAETQYF. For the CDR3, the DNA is TGTGCCTGGACTAGCGGGGCCGAGACCCAGTACTTC.

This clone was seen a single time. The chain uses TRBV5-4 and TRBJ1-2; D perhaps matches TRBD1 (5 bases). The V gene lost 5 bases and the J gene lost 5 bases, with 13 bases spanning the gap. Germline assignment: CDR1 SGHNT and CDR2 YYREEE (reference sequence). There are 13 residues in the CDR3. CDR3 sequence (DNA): TGTGCCAGCAGACCCCAGGGACCTTATGGCTACACCTTC. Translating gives CASRPQGPYGYTF. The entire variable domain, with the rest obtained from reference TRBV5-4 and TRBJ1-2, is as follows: ETGVTQSPTHLIKTRGQQVTLRCSSQSGHNTVSWYQQALGQGPQFIFQYYREEENGRGNFPPRFSGLQFPNYSSELNVNALELDDSALYLCASRPQGPYGYTFGSGTRLTVV.

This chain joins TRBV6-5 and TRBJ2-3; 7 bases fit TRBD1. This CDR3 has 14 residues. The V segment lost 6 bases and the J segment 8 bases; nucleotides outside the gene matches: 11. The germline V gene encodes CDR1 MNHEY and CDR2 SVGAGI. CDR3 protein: CASRTGLGVGTQYF. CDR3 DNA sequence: TGTGCCAGCAGGACAGGGTTGGGTGTAGGTACGCAGTATTTT.

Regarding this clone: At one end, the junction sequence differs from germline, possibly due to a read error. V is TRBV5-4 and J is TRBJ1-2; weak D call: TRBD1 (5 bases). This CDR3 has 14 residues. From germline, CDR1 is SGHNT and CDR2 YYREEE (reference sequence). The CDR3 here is CASSLAGLGRGYTF. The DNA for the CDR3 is TGTGCCAGCAGCTTGGCCGGATTAGGTCGGGGCTACACCTTT.

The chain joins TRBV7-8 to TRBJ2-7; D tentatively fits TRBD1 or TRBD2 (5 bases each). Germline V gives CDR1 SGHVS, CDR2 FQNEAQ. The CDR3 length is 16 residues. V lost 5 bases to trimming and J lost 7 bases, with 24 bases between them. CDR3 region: CASSPAAGTPVSEQYF. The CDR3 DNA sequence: TGTGCCAGCAGCCCAGCTGCCGGGACCCCTGTTTCGGAGCAGTACTTC.

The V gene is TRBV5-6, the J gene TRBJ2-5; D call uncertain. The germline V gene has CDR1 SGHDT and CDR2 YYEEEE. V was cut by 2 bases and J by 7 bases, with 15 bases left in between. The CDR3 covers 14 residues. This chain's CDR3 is CASSFPDHHGTQYF. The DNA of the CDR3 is TGTGCCAGCAGCTTCCCGGACCACCACGGGACCCAGTACTTC.

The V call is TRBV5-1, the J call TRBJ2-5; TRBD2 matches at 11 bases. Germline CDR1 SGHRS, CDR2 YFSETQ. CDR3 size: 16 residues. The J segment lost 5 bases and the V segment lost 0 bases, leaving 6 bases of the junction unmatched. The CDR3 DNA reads TGCGCCAGCAGCTTGGGTGGACTAGCGGGTTCTGAGACCCAGTACTTC. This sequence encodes CASSLGGLAGSETQYF.

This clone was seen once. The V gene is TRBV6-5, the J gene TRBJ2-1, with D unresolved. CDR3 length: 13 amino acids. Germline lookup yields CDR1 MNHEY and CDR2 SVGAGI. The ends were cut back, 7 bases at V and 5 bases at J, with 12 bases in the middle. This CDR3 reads CASTRVGDNEQFF. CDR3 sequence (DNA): TGTGCCAGCACTAGGGTTGGGGACAATGAGCAGTTCTTC.

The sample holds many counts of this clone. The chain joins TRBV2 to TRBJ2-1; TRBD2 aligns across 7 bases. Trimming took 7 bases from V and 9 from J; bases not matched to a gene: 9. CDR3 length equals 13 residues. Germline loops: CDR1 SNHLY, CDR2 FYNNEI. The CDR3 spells CASNRLARAEQFF. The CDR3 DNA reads TGTGCCAGCAATAGACTAGCTAGGGCTGAGCAGTTCTTC.

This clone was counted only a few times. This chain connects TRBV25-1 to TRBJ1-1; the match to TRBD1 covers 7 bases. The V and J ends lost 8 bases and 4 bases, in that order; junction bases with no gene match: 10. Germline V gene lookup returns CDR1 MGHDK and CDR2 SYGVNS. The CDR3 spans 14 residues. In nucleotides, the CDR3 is TGTGCCAGCGTTCAGACAGGGAGGGCCACTGAAGCTTTCTTT. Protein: CASVQTGRATEAFF. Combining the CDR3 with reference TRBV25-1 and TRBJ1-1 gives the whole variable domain EADIYQTPRYLVIGTGKKITLECSQTMGHDKMYWYQQDPGMELHLIHYSYGVNSTEKGDLSSESTVSRIRTEHFPLTLESARPSHTSQYLCASVQTGRATEAFFGQGTRLTVV.

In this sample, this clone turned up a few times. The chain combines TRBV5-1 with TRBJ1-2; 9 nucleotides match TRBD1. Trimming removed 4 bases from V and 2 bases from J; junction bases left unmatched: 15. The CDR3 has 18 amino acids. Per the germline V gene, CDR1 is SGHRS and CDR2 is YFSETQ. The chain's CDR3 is CASSTRQGGSSSNYGYTF. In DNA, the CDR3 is TGCGCCAGCAGCACCCGACAGGGGGGGTCCTCATCCAACTATGGCTACACCTTC. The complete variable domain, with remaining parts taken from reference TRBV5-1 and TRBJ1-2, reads KAGVTQTPRYLIKTRGQQVTLSCSPISGHRSVSWYQQTPGQGLQFLFEYFSETQRNKGNFPGRFSGRQFSNSRSEMNVSTLELGDSALYLCASSTRQGGSSSNYGYTFGSGTRLTVV.